The sequence of this TCR beta chain was determined in a study of blood T cell repertoires in COVID-19. Study-level background: COVID-19 samples collected from the United States, Italy and Spain covered acute and convalescent phases.

The V and J ends lost 6 bases and 7 bases respectively, with 16 bases between them. Germline loops: CDR1 MNHEY, CDR2 SVGAGI. The CDR3 covers 15 residues. Authors' methods: Cell counts per sample came from amplifying reference gene primers. The assay was immunoSEQ multiplex PCR, and TCRdb's table has in-frame clones only and misses some. The DNA gave D and trimming, while V, J and clone size come from that table. The sample yields 70,000 or so clones, around 83% seen once. Material: peripheral blood. The clonotype was recovered from a woman aged 55-70 years with acute or convalescent COVID-19. The chain is built from TRBV6-5 and TRBJ1-6; a weak D match, TRBD1 (6 bases). The CDR3 nucleotides read TGTGCCAGCAGGTCCCCGGGGGGCGCAAATTCACCCCTCCACTTT. This encodes CASRSPGGANSPLHF.